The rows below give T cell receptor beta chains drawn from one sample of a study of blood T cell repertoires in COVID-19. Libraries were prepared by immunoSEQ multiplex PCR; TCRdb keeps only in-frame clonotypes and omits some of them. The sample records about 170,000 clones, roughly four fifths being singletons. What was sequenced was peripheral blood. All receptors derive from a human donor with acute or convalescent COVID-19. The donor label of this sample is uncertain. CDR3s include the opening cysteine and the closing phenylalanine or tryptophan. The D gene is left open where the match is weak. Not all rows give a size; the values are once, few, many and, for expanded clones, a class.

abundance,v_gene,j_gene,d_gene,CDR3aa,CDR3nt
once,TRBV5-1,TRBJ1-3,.,CASGRDIGNTIYF,TGCGCCAGCGGGCGCGACATTGGAAACACCATATATTTT
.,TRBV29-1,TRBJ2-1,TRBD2,CSVMSGGASYNEQFF,TGCAGCGTCATGAGCGGGGGGGCGTCCTACAATGAGCAGTTCTTC
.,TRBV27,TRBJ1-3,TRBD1,CASSLDRGSGNTIYF,TGTGCCAGCAGTTTGGACAGGGGCTCTGGAAACACCATATATTTT
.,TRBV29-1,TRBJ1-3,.,CSVPEEGNFAPIYF,TGCAGCGTGCCGGAGGAGGGCAATTTCGCTCCCATATATTTT
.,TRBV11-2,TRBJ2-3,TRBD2,CASSLGRSGGRTDTQYF,TGTGCCAGCAGCTTAGGTCGGAGCGGGGGACGCACAGATACGCAGTATTTT
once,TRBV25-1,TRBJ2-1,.,CASSSQEGSLGYEQFF,TGTGCCAGCAGTTCACAGGAAGGGTCCTTGGGTTATGAGCAGTTCTTC
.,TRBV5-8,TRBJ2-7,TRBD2,CASSLWAGGDEQYF,TGTGCCAGCAGCTTGTGGGCGGGAGGGGACGAGCAGTACTTC
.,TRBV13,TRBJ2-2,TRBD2,CASSPGLAGGPRRTGELFF,TGTGCCAGCAGCCCGGGACTAGCGGGGGGCCCCCGGCGGACCGGGGAGCTGTTTTTT
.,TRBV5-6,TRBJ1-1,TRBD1,CASSQAGQGRVEAFF,TGTGCCAGCAGCCAAGCCGGACAGGGTAGGGTCGAAGCTTTCTTT
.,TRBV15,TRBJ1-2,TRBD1,CATSRDLPRGNGYTF,TGTGCCACCAGCAGAGATCTGCCCAGGGGGAATGGCTACACCTTC
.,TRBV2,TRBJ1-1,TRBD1,CASSGRQGPEAFF,TGTGCCAGCAGTGGACGACAGGGGCCCGAAGCTTTCTTT
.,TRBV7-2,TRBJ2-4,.,CASSSYTGTDSPPIQYF,TGTGCCAGCAGCTCGTACACCGGGACTGATTCGCCCCCCATTCAGTACTTC
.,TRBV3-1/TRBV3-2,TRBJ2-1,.,CASSPEGSSYNEQFF,TGTGCCAGCAGCCCCGAGGGAAGCTCCTACAATGAGCAGTTCTTC
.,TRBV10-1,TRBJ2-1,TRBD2,CASSFSGGNYNEQFF,TGCGCCAGCAGCTTTAGCGGGGGGAACTACAATGAGCAGTTCTTC
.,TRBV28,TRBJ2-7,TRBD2,CASSLGTRPHQYF,TGTGCCAGCAGTTTAGGGACTAGACCCCATCAGTACTTC
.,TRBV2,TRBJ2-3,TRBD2,CASSVWALAGGPDTQYF,TGTGCCAGCAGTGTGTGGGCATTAGCGGGGGGGCCGGATACGCAGTATTTT
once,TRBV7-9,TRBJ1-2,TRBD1,CASSFGTDGNYGYTF,TGTGCCAGCAGCTTTGGGACAGATGGTAACTATGGCTACACCTTC
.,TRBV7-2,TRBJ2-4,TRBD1,CASSLTGQGPLGSIQYF,TGTGCCAGCAGCTTAACGGGACAGGGGCCTTTAGGGAGCATTCAGTACTTC
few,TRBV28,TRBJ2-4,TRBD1,CASGDRYDIQYF,TGTGCCAGTGGGGACAGGTATGACATTCAGTACTTC
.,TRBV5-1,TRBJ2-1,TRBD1,CASSSTGWTYNEQFF,TGCGCCAGCAGCTCGACAGGGTGGACATACAATGAGCAGTTCTTC
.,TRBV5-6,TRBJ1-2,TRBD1,CASSSNQGAKLSYGGYTF,TGTGCCAGCAGCTCGAATCAGGGGGCGAAACTATCATATGGCGGCTACACCTTC
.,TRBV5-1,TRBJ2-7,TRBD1,CASSQGPGTGAPYEQYF,TGCGCCAGCAGCCAAGGGCCCGGGACAGGGGCTCCCTACGAGCAGTACTTC
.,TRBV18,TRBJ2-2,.,CASSFDSNTGELFF,TGTGCCAGCTCATTCGACAGCAACACCGGGGAGCTGTTTTTT
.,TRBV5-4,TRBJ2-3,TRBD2,CASSRGGGSSTDTQYF,TGTGCCAGCAGCAGGGGCGGGGGTTCTAGCACAGATACGCAGTATTTT
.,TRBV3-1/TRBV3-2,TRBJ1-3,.,CASSHGNTIYF,TGTGCCAGCAGCCACGGTAACACCATATATTTT
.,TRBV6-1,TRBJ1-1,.,CASSSQGGTEAFF,TGTGCCAGCAGTTCTCAGGGTGGGACTGAAGCTTTCTTT
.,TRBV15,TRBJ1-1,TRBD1,CATSRETWDRGWDTEAFF,TGTGCCACCAGCAGAGAAACTTGGGACAGGGGGTGGGACACTGAGGCTTTCTTT
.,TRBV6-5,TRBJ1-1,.,CASSYSTEVFTEAFF,TGTGCCAGCAGTTACTCGACTGAGGTTTTCACTGAAGCTTTCTTT
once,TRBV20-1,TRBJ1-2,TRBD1,CSAGTGGSYTF,TGCAGCGCAGGGACAGGGGGGAGCTACACCTTC
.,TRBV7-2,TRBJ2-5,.,CASSREGGGQETQYF,TGTGCCAGCAGCCGCGAAGGGGGGGGGCAAGAGACCCAGTACTTC
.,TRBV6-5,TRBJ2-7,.,CASTVDSYEQYF,TGTGCCAGCACCGTGGACAGCTACGAGCAGTACTTC
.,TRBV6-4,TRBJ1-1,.,CASRSDGGHSWNTEAFF,TGTGCCAGCAGGTCCGACGGTGGACACTCATGGAACACTGAAGCTTTCTTT
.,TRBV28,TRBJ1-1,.,CASSSGTQKAFF,TGTGCCAGCAGTTCAGGGACACAAAAAGCTTTCTTT
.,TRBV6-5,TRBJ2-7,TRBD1,CASSPDRVLQQYF,TGTGCCAGCAGTCCCGACAGGGTCTTACAGCAGTACTTC
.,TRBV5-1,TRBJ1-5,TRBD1,CASSADGDSYQPQHF,TGCGCCAGCAGTGCCGACGGGGACAGCTATCAGCCCCAGCATTTT
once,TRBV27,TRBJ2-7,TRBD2,CATRSGGTYEQYF,TGTGCCACTCGAAGCGGGGGAACCTACGAGCAGTACTTC
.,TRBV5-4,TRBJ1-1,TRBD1,CASSAGTGSGTEAFF,TGTGCCAGCAGCGCCGGGACAGGCTCAGGCACTGAAGCTTTCTTT
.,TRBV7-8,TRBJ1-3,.,CASSLGGQQLRSGNTIYF,TGTGCCAGCAGCTTAGGGGGGCAACAACTTCGCTCTGGAAACACCATATATTTT
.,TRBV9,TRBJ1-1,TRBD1,CASSGGTANTEAFF,TGTGCCAGCAGCGGGGGGACAGCAAACACTGAAGCTTTCTTT
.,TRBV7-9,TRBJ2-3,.,CASSLAGPIDTDTQYF,TGTGCCAGCAGCTTAGCCGGTCCAATCGACACAGATACGCAGTATTTT
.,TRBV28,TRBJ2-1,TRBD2,CASTGTRHYNEQFF,TGTGCCAGTACCGGGACTAGGCATTACAATGAGCAGTTCTTC
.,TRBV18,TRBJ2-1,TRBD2,CASVSVGGGHNEQFF,TGTGCCAGCGTAAGCGTCGGGGGGGGTCACAATGAGCAGTTCTTC
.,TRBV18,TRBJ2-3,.,CASSAADADTQYF,TGTGCCAGCTCGGCAGCGGACGCAGATACGCAGTATTTT
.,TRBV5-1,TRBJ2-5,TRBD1,CASSSGQASSGTQYF,TGCGCCAGCAGCTCCGGACAGGCCTCCTCGGGGACCCAGTACTTC
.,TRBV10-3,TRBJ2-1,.,CAISLAGGTGEQFF,TGTGCCATCAGTCTGGCAGGGGGGACGGGTGAGCAGTTCTTC
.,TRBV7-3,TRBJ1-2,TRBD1,CASSLKGRGNYGYTF,TGTGCCAGCAGCTTAAAGGGCAGGGGGAACTATGGCTACACCTTC
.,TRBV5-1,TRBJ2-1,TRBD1,CASRGGTGAINEQFF,TGCGCCAGCAGAGGGGGGACAGGGGCGATCAATGAGCAGTTCTTC
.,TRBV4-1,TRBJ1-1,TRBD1,CASSQGEGAYDTEAFF,TGCGCCAGCAGCCAAGGAGAGGGGGCCTATGACACTGAAGCTTTCTTT
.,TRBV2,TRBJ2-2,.,CASREGYSGELFF,TGTGCCAGCCGAGAGGGATACTCCGGGGAGCTGTTTTTT
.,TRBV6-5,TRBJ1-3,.,CASRPVGGGRNTIYF,TGTGCCAGCAGGCCCGTAGGGGGGGGGAGAAACACCATATATTTT
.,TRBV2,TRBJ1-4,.,CASSRQGMANEKLFF,TGTGCCAGCAGCAGGCAGGGAATGGCTAATGAAAAACTGTTTTTT
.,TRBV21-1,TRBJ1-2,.,CAPDPLQGAWIYGYTF,TGTGCGCCCGACCCCCTACAGGGGGCGTGGATCTATGGCTACACCTTC
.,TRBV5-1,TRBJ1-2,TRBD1,CASSLEGAGGYGYTF,TGCGCCAGCAGCTTGGAGGGGGCGGGAGGTTATGGCTACACCTTC
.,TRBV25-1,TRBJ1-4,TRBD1,CASSARTGGDEKLFF,TGTGCCAGCAGTGCTCGGACAGGGGGCGATGAAAAACTGTTTTTT
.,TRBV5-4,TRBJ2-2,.,CASSGPNTGELFF,TGTGCCAGCAGCGGGCCGAACACCGGGGAGCTGTTTTTT
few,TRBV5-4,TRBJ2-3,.,CASSTTTDTQYF,TGTGCCAGCAGCACGACAACAGATACGCAGTATTTT
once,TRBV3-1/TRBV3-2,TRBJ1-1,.,CASSRGNTEAFF,TGTGCCAGCAGCAGGGGGAACACTGAAGCTTTCTTT
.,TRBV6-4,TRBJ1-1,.,CAGPDRLNTEAFF,TGTGCCGGCCCGGACAGATTGAACACTGAAGCTTTCTTT